The entry that follows covers one T cell receptor beta chain sequence. Study processing details: Scientists estimated how many nucleated cells there were by amplifying reference gene primers. Assay used: immunoSEQ multiplex PCR; TCRdb lists only in-frame clones, some missing. V and J calls and clone size are copied from that table; D and trimming were computed from the DNA. In the table there are under 300,000 clones, more than 65% of which are singletons. This specimen comes from a study of blood T cell repertoires in COVID-19. In the study overall: Collection of acute and convalescent COVID-19 samples took place in the United States, Italy and Spain. PBMCs, B-cell-depleted T cells, or T cells were the source of the cDNA or gDNA that made up the material.

The germline V gene has CDR1 MDHEN and CDR2 SYDVKM. This CDR3 is built from 12 residues. V was shortened by 11 bases and J by 2 bases, with 10 bases between the two germline ends. The chain is built from TRBV28 and TRBJ1-5; D is possibly TRBD1 (5 bases). The receptor was derived from a woman between 35 and 50 years old with active or convalescent COVID-19. Sequenced: peripheral blood. The CDR3 spells CAGGDGNQPQHF. The CDR3 region has the DNA TGTGCCGGGGGGGACGGCAATCAGCCCCAGCATTTT.